The 3 T cell receptor beta chains presented below share a single source sample, sequenced in a study of human T cells and chemical hapten exposure (dated by TCRdb to about 2021). What the time point label conveys for this sample: pre-sensitization, week 0. The sample's treatment or condition, from its label and the paper: therapeutic diphenylcyclopropenone sensitization with weekly scalp DPC. The receptor library was made with RACE. These reads were obtained on a NextSeq 500. The raw public reads went through TCRdb reprocessing: fastp at Q25, MiXCR clone calling, in-frame beta chains kept. A single entry per CDR3 protein holds the most common genes and DNA from its merged rows. For this sample the table gives tens of thousands of distinct CDR3 sequences, of which approximately 8.8% were detected only once. Clones ranked in the top ten supply 13% to 15% of the sample. This material consisted of whole blood, taken in connection with sensitization to the hapten diphenylcyclopropenone (DPC). All receptors derive from a middle-aged woman with alopecia areata. Some clones in this sample may be carry-over from other donors' samples.

V usage is TRBV20-1 and J usage is TRBJ1-2, with TRBD1 identical over 7 bases. Per germline, CDR1 DFQATT and CDR2 SNEGSKA (reference sequence). This CDR3 has 12 amino acids. Germline trimming cut 0 bases from V and 8 bases from J; bases unmatched to any gene: 3. The CDR3 is CSARDRGTGYTF. The CDR3 DNA is TGCAGTGCTAGAGACAGGGGGACCGGCTACACCTTC.

This chain links TRBV3-1 with TRBJ2-3, with 11 bases matching TRBD1. Trimming at V came to 8 bases and at J to 6 bases, leaving 7 bases not matched to a gene. The CDR3 length is 14 residues. In germline, CDR1 is LGHDT, CDR2 YNNKEL (reference sequence). DNA of the CDR3: TGTGCCAGCGGCCCAGGGACAGGGGGTGATACGCAGTATTTT. As protein: CASGPGTGGDTQYF.

This clonotype was picked up many times. The V gene is TRBV4-2, the J gene TRBJ1-5; D remains ambiguous. V was shortened by 5 bases and J by 8 bases, with 16 bases between the two germline ends. The CDR3 is 14 residues long. Germline CDR1 LGHNA, CDR2 YNFKEQ. CDR3 sequence reads: CASSAHSTAEPQHF. The DNA for the CDR3 is TGTGCCAGCAGCGCTCACTCTACAGCGGAGCCCCAGCATTTT.